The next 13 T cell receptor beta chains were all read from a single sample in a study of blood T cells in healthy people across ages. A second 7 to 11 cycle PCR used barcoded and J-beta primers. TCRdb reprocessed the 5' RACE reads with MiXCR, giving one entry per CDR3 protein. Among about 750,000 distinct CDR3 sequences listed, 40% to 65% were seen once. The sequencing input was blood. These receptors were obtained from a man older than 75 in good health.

The CDR3 DNA follows: TGTGCCAGCAGCTTATCGGCCCCCCCGGGGGACGCAGCCAAAAACATTCAGTACTTC. Its protein product is CASSLSAPPGDAAKNIQYF. The V gene is TRBV7-6, the J gene TRBJ2-4; a possible D gene is TRBD2 (6 bases). Germline V gene lookup returns CDR1 SGHVS and CDR2 FNYEAQ. CDR3 length: 19 amino acids. Trimming removed 2 bases at V and 0 bases at J, with 20 bases between.

The CDR3 DNA follows: TGTGCCAGCAGCGCCTGGAAGGCTAATGAAAAACTGTTTTTT. Its translation: CASSAWKANEKLFF. The V gene is TRBV6-5, the J gene TRBJ1-4; D is undetermined. Trimming pared 6 bases from V and 3 bases from J, leaving 11 bases between. CDR1 MNHEY and CDR2 SVGAGI come from the germline V gene. The length of the CDR3 is 14 residues.

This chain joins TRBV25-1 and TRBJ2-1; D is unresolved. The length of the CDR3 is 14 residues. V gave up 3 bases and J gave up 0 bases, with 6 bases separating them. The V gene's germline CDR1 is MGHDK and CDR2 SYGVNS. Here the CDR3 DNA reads TGTGCCAGCAGTGACATCCGCTCCTACAATGAGCAGTTCTTC. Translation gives CASSDIRSYNEQFF. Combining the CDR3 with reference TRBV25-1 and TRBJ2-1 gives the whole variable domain EADIYQTPRYLVIGTGKKITLECSQTMGHDKMYWYQQDPGMELHLIHYSYGVNSTEKGDLSSESTVSRIRTEHFPLTLESARPSHTSQYLCASSDIRSYNEQFFGPGTRLTVL.

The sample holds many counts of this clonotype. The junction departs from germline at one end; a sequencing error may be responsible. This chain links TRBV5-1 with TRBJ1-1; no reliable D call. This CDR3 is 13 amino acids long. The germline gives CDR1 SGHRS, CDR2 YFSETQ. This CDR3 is CASSLRLNTEAFF. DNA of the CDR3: TGTGCCAGCAGCCTCCGCTTGAACACTGAAGCTTTCTTT.

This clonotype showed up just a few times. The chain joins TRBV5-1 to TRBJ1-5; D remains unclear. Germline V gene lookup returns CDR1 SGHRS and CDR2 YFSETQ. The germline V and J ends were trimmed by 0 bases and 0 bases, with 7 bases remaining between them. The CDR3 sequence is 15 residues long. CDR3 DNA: TGCGCCAGCAGCTTGGTGGGCCTTAGCAATCAGCCCCAGCATTTT. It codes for CASSLVGLSNQPQHF.

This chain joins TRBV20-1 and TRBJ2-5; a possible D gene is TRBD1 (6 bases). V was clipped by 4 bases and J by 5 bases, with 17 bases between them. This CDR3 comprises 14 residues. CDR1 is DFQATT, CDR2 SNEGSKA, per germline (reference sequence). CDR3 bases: TGCAGTGCTACAGACCCACAGGGTTTGGAGACCCAGTACTTC. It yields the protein CSATDPQGLETQYF.

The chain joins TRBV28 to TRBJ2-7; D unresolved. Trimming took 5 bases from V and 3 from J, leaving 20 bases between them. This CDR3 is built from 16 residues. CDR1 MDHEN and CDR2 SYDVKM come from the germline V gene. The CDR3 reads CASSPLTNSGYYEQYF. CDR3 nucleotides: TGTGCCAGCAGTCCGTTAACGAACTCCGGTTACTACGAGCAGTACTTC.

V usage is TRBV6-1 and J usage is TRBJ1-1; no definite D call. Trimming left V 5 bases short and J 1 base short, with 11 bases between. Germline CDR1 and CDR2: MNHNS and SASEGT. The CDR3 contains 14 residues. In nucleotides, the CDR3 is TGTGCCAGCAGTATCCATGGACCGAACACTGAAGCTTTCTTT. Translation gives CASSIHGPNTEAFF.

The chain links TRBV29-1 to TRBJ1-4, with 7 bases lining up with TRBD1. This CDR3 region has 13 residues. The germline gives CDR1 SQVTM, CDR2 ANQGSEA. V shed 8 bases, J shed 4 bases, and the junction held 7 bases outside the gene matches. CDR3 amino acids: CSTPGQNNEKLFF. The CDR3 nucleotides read TGCAGCACTCCGGGACAGAATAATGAAAAACTGTTTTTT. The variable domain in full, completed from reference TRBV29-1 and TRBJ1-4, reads SAVISQKPSRDICQRGTSLTIQCQVDSQVTMMFWYRQQPGQSLTLIATANQGSEATYESGFVIDKFPISRPNLTFSTLTVSNMSPEDSSIYLCSTPGQNNEKLFFGSGTQLSVL.

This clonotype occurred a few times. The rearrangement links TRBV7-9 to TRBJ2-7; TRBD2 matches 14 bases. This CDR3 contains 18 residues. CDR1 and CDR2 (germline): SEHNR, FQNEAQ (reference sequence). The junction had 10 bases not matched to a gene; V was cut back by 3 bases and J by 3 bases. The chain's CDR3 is CASSLTGTSGGLNYEQYF. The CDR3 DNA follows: TGTGCCAGCAGCTTGACCGGGACTAGCGGGGGACTAAACTACGAGCAGTACTTC. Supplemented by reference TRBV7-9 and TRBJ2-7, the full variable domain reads DTGVSQNPRHKITKRGQNVTFRCDPISEHNRLYWYRQTLGQGPEFLTYFQNEAQLEKSRLLSDRFSAERPKGSFSTLEIQRTEQGDSAMYLCASSLTGTSGGLNYEQYFGPGTRLTVT.

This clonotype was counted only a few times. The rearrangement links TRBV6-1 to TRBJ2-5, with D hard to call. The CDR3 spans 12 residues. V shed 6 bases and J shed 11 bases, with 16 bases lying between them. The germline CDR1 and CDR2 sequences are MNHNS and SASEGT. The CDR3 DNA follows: TGTGCCAGCAGCGCCTGGCTCGCAGAGCAGTACTTC. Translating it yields CASSAWLAEQYF.

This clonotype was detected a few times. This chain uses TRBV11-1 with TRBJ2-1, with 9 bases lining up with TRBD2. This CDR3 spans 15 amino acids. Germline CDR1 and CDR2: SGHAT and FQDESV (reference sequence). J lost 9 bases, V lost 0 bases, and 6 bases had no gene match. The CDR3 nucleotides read TGTGCCAGCAGCTTAGCGGCTAGCGGGAACGGTGAGCAGTTCTTC. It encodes CASSLAASGNGEQFF.

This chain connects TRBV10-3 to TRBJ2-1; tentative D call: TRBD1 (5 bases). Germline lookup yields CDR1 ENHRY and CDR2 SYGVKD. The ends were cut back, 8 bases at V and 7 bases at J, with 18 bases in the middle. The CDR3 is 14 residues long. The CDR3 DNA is TGTGCCATCCAAGAACCAGGGCATGCGAATGAGCAGTTCTTC. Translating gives CAIQEPGHANEQFF.